This is a list of T cell receptor beta chains from one sample in a study of shared clonotypes between healthy human individuals. Generated by immunoSEQ multiplex PCR, the TCRdb table keeps only in-frame clones and is missing some. Of over a million clones listed, approximately 78% were seen once; the top ten hold roughly 0.56%. The sequenced sample was memory CD4+ T cells from PBMCs. Source of these receptors: a man aged 18 to 30 in good health. Some clones in this sample may be carry-over from other donors' samples. CDR3s include the opening cysteine and the closing phenylalanine or tryptophan. Fields, in order: CDR3 DNA, CDR3 protein, D gene, clone size, J gene, V gene. The D gene is left open where the match is weak. Clone size appears in some rows only: once, few, many, or a class for an expanded clone.

cdr3_nt: TGTGCCAGCAGCTTAGAGGGGGAAAGGACGAACACTGAAGCTTTCTTT; cdr3_aa: CASSLEGERTNTEAFF; d_call: .; clone_size: .; j_call: TRBJ1-1; v_call: TRBV7-3
cdr3_nt: TGTGCCTGGAGTGAGGAATTCACTGAGCAGTTCTTC; cdr3_aa: CAWSEEFTEQFF; d_call: .; clone_size: .; j_call: TRBJ2-1; v_call: TRBV30
cdr3_nt: TGTGCCACCAGCAGAGATCCGGGACAGGGGGGATTCCAAGAGACCCAGTACTTC; cdr3_aa: CATSRDPGQGGFQETQYF; d_call: TRBD1; clone_size: .; j_call: TRBJ2-5; v_call: TRBV15
cdr3_nt: TGTGCCAGCACCCAGGACAGGACCGAGCAGTTCTTC; cdr3_aa: CASTQDRTEQFF; d_call: TRBD1; clone_size: .; j_call: TRBJ2-1; v_call: TRBV2
cdr3_nt: TGTGCCAGCGCCGAGGGTTTCTCTGAAGCTTTCTTT; cdr3_aa: CASAEGFSEAFF; d_call: .; clone_size: .; j_call: TRBJ1-1; v_call: TRBV7-2
cdr3_nt: TGTGCCAGCAGCTTAGGGGGGGAGTCCTACGAGCAGTACTTC; cdr3_aa: CASSLGGESYEQYF; d_call: .; clone_size: .; j_call: TRBJ2-7; v_call: TRBV11-3
cdr3_nt: TGCAGCGTTATGAGGAGAATGAACACTGAAGCTTTCTTT; cdr3_aa: CSVMRRMNTEAFF; d_call: .; clone_size: .; j_call: TRBJ1-1; v_call: TRBV29-1
cdr3_nt: TGTGCCAGCAGCTTATTTCCGAGCCCCACAGATACGCAGTATTTT; cdr3_aa: CASSLFPSPTDTQYF; d_call: .; clone_size: many; j_call: TRBJ2-3; v_call: TRBV7-3
cdr3_nt: TGCAGCGTCCCTGGAGGGGGGAATTATGGCTACACCTTC; cdr3_aa: CSVPGGGNYGYTF; d_call: .; clone_size: .; j_call: TRBJ1-2; v_call: TRBV29-1
cdr3_nt: TGCGCCAGCAGCCACGCTCCGAGGACTAGCGGGAGGGCGGGTTCGACCGGGGAGCTGTTTTTT; cdr3_aa: CASSHAPRTSGRAGSTGELFF; d_call: TRBD2; clone_size: .; j_call: TRBJ2-2; v_call: TRBV4-3
cdr3_nt: TGCGCCAGCAGCTCTACAACTTCTGGAAACACCATATATTTT; cdr3_aa: CASSSTTSGNTIYF; d_call: .; clone_size: few; j_call: TRBJ1-3; v_call: TRBV5-1
cdr3_nt: TGTGCCTGGAGTGGCCCGACCGGCAATTCACCCCTCCACTTT; cdr3_aa: CAWSGPTGNSPLHF; d_call: .; clone_size: .; j_call: TRBJ1-6; v_call: TRBV30
cdr3_nt: TGCAGCGTTGGGTGGCAGGGGGGAACTGAAGCTTTCTTT; cdr3_aa: CSVGWQGGTEAFF; d_call: TRBD1; clone_size: .; j_call: TRBJ1-1; v_call: TRBV29-1
cdr3_nt: TGTGCCAGCTTGTTCTTCATAGGGGGGAACACTGAAGCTTTCTTT; cdr3_aa: CASLFFIGGNTEAFF; d_call: .; clone_size: .; j_call: TRBJ1-1; v_call: TRBV27
cdr3_nt: TGTGCCAGCAGTCCTACAGAGAACACTGAAGCTTTCTTT; cdr3_aa: CASSPTENTEAFF; d_call: .; clone_size: few; j_call: TRBJ1-1; v_call: TRBV27
cdr3_nt: TGTGCCAGCAGACTTCGGGACGGCCCTAGTAACACTGAAGCTTTCTTT; cdr3_aa: CASRLRDGPSNTEAFF; d_call: .; clone_size: .; j_call: TRBJ1-1; v_call: TRBV6-8
cdr3_nt: TGTGCCAGCGGTGCCGGGACAGGGGACATCTACGAGCAGTACTTC; cdr3_aa: CASGAGTGDIYEQYF; d_call: TRBD1; clone_size: once; j_call: TRBJ2-7; v_call: TRBV28
cdr3_nt: TGTGCCAGCAGCTTCCTAGGGGGATATGAGCAGTTCTTC; cdr3_aa: CASSFLGGYEQFF; d_call: .; clone_size: .; j_call: TRBJ2-1; v_call: TRBV11-3
cdr3_nt: TGCGCCAGCAGTGAGAAGAGACAGGGTATACGCGGGGAGCTGTTTTTT; cdr3_aa: CASSEKRQGIRGELFF; d_call: TRBD1; clone_size: .; j_call: TRBJ2-2; v_call: TRBV10-1
cdr3_nt: TGTGCCAGCAGCTTGGGGATCTCTGGAAACACCATATATTTT; cdr3_aa: CASSLGISGNTIYF; d_call: .; clone_size: .; j_call: TRBJ1-3; v_call: TRBV5-6
cdr3_nt: TGTGCCAGCAGCTTCGGCCCGGGCCTAGCGGGCGAGAACACCGGGGAGCTGTTTTTT; cdr3_aa: CASSFGPGLAGENTGELFF; d_call: TRBD2; clone_size: .; j_call: TRBJ2-2; v_call: TRBV7-6
cdr3_nt: TGTGCCAGCAGCTTAAGGCGGGCAGACCGCGATGAAGCTTTCTTT; cdr3_aa: CASSLRRADRDEAFF; d_call: .; clone_size: many; j_call: TRBJ1-1; v_call: TRBV7-2
cdr3_nt: TGTGCCAGCAGCGTGGACACATTCCAAGAGACCCAGTACTTC; cdr3_aa: CASSVDTFQETQYF; d_call: .; clone_size: .; j_call: TRBJ2-5; v_call: TRBV7-2
cdr3_nt: TGCGCCAGCAGTGCTCAGGGATCCACCGGGGAGCTGTTTTTT; cdr3_aa: CASSAQGSTGELFF; d_call: .; clone_size: once; j_call: TRBJ2-2; v_call: TRBV5-1
cdr3_nt: TGTGCCAGCTCACCACAAAGGGACCCTAACTATGGCTACACCTTC; cdr3_aa: CASSPQRDPNYGYTF; d_call: .; clone_size: .; j_call: TRBJ1-2; v_call: TRBV18
cdr3_nt: TGTGCCAGCAGCCCCCGGACTGACTACAATGAGCAGTTCTTC; cdr3_aa: CASSPRTDYNEQFF; d_call: .; clone_size: .; j_call: TRBJ2-1; v_call: TRBV2
cdr3_nt: TGTGCCAGCAGCCAAGAGGGACTAGCGGCCCCCGGAGATACGCAGTATTTT; cdr3_aa: CASSQEGLAAPGDTQYF; d_call: TRBD2; clone_size: once; j_call: TRBJ2-3; v_call: TRBV4-2
cdr3_nt: TGTGCCAGTAGTATCCGGGGGAATGAGGCCGGGGAGCTGTTTTTT; cdr3_aa: CASSIRGNEAGELFF; d_call: .; clone_size: .; j_call: TRBJ2-2; v_call: TRBV19